The clone carrying this T cell receptor (beta chain) was found a few times. This sample was included in a study of OX40 agonist ivuxolimab in advanced cancers. At the level of the study: Participants could have had prior anti-PD-1, anti-PD-L1 or anti-CTLA-4 therapy, and less than 45% had some.

Using immunoSEQ multiplex PCR, the repertoire was profiled, and TCRdb retains in-frame clones only, with some absent. The repertoire holds more than 25,000 clones, with roughly 83% as singletons. This TCR was sampled from an adult with an advanced solid tumor such as melanoma, head and neck, liver or kidney cancer. Sample: CD4+ or CD8+ T cells sorted from blood, taken in a trial of the OX40 agonist ivuxolimab.

The CDR3: CASSRTDHYGYTF. The DNA for the CDR3 is TGTGCCAGCAGTCGGACAGATCACTATGGCTACACCTTC. J is TRBJ1-2 and V is TRBV27; D might be TRBD1 (6 bases). V dropped 5 bases and J dropped 3 bases, with 10 bases sitting between them. The CDR3 runs to 13 residues. In germline, CDR1 is MNHEY, CDR2 SMNVEV (reference sequence).